The 16 T cell receptor beta chains listed next were all sequenced from one sample in a study of T cell responses to AZD1222 COVID-19 vaccine. Data came from immunoSEQ multiplex PCR; TCRdb stores just in-frame clones and leaves some out. The sample yields some 160,000 clones, roughly 86% seen once. This specimen was peripheral blood, taken on day 0 of AZD1222 vaccination. Receptor source: an adult in good health.

The chain combines TRBV7-6 with TRBJ1-4, with D perhaps TRBD1 (5 bases). V was trimmed by 5 bases and J by 8 bases, leaving 18 bases between them. This CDR3 is built from 15 residues. The germline V gene has CDR1 SGHVS and CDR2 FNYEAQ. CDR3 sequence: CASSPIMGEQEKLFF. The CDR3 DNA reads TGTGCCAGCAGCCCTATAATGGGGGAACAGGAAAAACTGTTTTTT.

This chain links TRBV19 with TRBJ2-2, with D uncertain. There are 11 residues in the CDR3. The germline V gene encodes CDR1 LNHDA and CDR2 SQIVND (reference sequence). Trimming took off 7 bases at V and 6 bases at J, with 6 bases between the two ends. In DNA form, the CDR3 reads TGTGCCAGTAAATCCGCCGGGGAGCTGTTTTTT. Residues: CASKSAGELFF.

The chain employs TRBV10-3 and TRBJ1-2; no definite D call. Germline CDR1 ENHRY, CDR2 SYGVKD. The CDR3 length is 15 residues. V was cut by 0 bases and J by 4 bases, with 12 bases left in between. The CDR3 loop is CAISESEGPGYGYTF. CDR3 nucleotides: TGTGCCATCAGTGAGTCGGAGGGCCCGGGCTATGGCTACACCTTC.

With respect to this clone: Other DNA sequences within the sample encode an identical CDR3. J is TRBJ2-3 and V is TRBV7-9, with unresolved D. The CDR3 contains 13 residues. Trimming removed 1 base at V and 2 bases at J, with 4 bases between. Germline CDR1 reads SEHNR; CDR2 reads FQNEAQ (reference sequence). CDR3 coding DNA: TGTGCCAGCAGCTTAGATGCCACAGATACGCAGTATTTT. Its translation: CASSLDATDTQYF.

The chain couples TRBV4-3 to TRBJ1-2; D unclear. Germline CDR1 reads LGHNA; CDR2 reads YSLEER. With 0 bases removed from V and 8 bases from J, the gap between germline ends came to 16 bases. This CDR3 contains 15 residues. In nucleotides, the CDR3 is TGCGCCAGCAGCCAAGACCCGAGCGCTTGGAAGGGCTACACCTTC. Protein product: CASSQDPSAWKGYTF.

The genes are TRBV5-1 and TRBJ1-2, with 7 nucleotides matching TRBD1. Trimming at V came to 4 bases and at J to 2 bases, leaving 8 bases not matched to a gene. This CDR3 is built from 15 residues. Germline loops: CDR1 SGHRS, CDR2 YFSETQ. Here the CDR3 reads CASSLAPGGNYGYTF. DNA of the CDR3: TGCGCCAGCAGCCTGGCCCCAGGGGGGAACTATGGCTACACCTTC.

The chain uses TRBV28 and TRBJ1-1; D is unclear. Trimming cost V 4 bases and J 0 bases, with 6 bases left between them. The CDR3 contains 13 residues. Germline V gene data show CDR1 as MDHEN and CDR2 as SYDVKM. The CDR3 DNA follows: TGTGCCAGCAGTTACGGTTTGAACACTGAAGCTTTCTTT. Its protein product is CASSYGLNTEAFF.

The J gene is TRBJ2-1, the V gene TRBV5-5, with D perhaps assigned TRBD1 or TRBD2 (5 bases each). Looked up from germline, CDR1 is SGHKS and CDR2 is YYEKEE (reference sequence). The V and J ends lost 3 bases and 15 bases respectively, with 19 bases between them. This CDR3 contains 13 residues. CDR3 nucleotides: TGTGCCAGCAGCTGGCAGGGCACGGGGTCGGGGTTCTTC. Protein sequence: CASSWQGTGSGFF.

The chain carries TRBV11-2 and TRBJ2-5, with D unresolved. The CDR3 is 16 residues long. The germline V gene has CDR1 SGHAT and CDR2 FQNNGV. Trimming cost V 0 bases and J 2 bases, with 13 bases left between them. The CDR3 spells CASSLDRGAFQETQYF. The DNA for the CDR3 is TGTGCCAGCAGCTTAGATCGCGGCGCTTTTCAAGAGACCCAGTACTTC. Together with reference TRBV11-2 and TRBJ2-5, the CDR3 gives the full variable domain: EAGVAQSPRYKIIEKRQSVAFWCNPISGHATLYWYQQILGQGPKLLIQFQNNGVVDDSQLPKDRFSAERLKGVDSTLKIQPAKLEDSAVYLCASSLDRGAFQETQYFGPGTRLLVL.

The J gene is TRBJ2-3, the V gene TRBV7-3, with D tentatively TRBD2 (5 bases). The length of the CDR3 is 13 residues. Germline CDR1 and CDR2: SGHTA and FQGTGA. Trimming cost V 5 bases and J 3 bases, with 9 bases left between them. The CDR3 sequence is CASSARGTDTQYF. The CDR3 nucleotides read TGTGCCAGCAGCGCCCGGGGTACAGATACGCAGTATTTT.

This chain joins TRBV5-6 and TRBJ1-5; D unresolved. Trimming cost V 0 bases and J 5 bases, with 3 bases left between them. This CDR3 is built from 12 residues. The germline gives CDR1 SGHDT, CDR2 YYEEEE. The DNA for the CDR3 is TGTGCCAGCAGCTTGGCCGATCAGCCCCAGCATTTT. Translating gives CASSLADQPQHF.

The rearrangement joins TRBV19 to TRBJ1-2; 9 bases match TRBD1. V lost 0 bases to trimming and J lost 11 bases; unmatched junction nucleotides: 37. Germline CDR1 LNHDA, CDR2 SQIVND (reference sequence). The CDR3 is made up of 24 amino acids. CDR3 loop: CASSIDPSSGTGLGRKAVGIGYTF. As DNA, the CDR3 is TGTGCCAGTAGTATAGACCCTTCCTCCGGGACAGGGCTCGGTCGTAAGGCAGTTGGGATCGGTTACACCTTC.

This chain links TRBV27 with TRBJ2-7; D perhaps matches TRBD2 (5 bases). There are 15 residues in the CDR3. Trimming shortened V by 0 bases and J by 2 bases, and 11 bases separated the two germline ends. Germline assignment: CDR1 MNHEY and CDR2 SMNVEV (reference sequence). The CDR3 DNA sequence: TGTGCCAGCAGTTTATCGGAGGCCCTAGCCTACGAGCAGTACTTC. It yields the protein CASSLSEALAYEQYF.

This chain joins TRBV24-1 and TRBJ1-2; 7 positions agree with TRBD1. Germline V gene lookup returns CDR1 KGHDR and CDR2 SFDVKD. This CDR3 spans 15 amino acids. Trimming at V came to 4 bases and at J to 1 base, leaving 5 bases not matched to a gene. DNA for the CDR3: TGTGCCACCAGTGACTCGAACAGGGGTAACTATGGCTACACCTTC. This translates into CATSDSNRGNYGYTF.

This clone was counted a single time. This chain joins TRBV9 and TRBJ1-1; D gene uncertain. This CDR3 comprises 13 residues. The germline V and J ends were trimmed by 4 bases and 3 bases, with 10 bases remaining between them. CDR1 is SGDLS and CDR2 is YYNGEE in the germline V gene. The chain's CDR3 is CASSKTTDTEAFF. DNA of the CDR3: TGTGCCAGCAGCAAGACCACGGACACTGAAGCTTTCTTT.

This chain links TRBV7-9 with TRBJ2-1, with D perhaps matching TRBD1 (6 bases). Germline CDR1 and CDR2: SEHNR and FQNEAQ (reference sequence). V shed 3 bases and J shed 8 bases, with 17 bases lying between them. The CDR3 consists of 15 residues. The CDR3, as DNA: TGTGCCAGCAGCTTCGCCGGGACAACTGGGTATGAGCAGTTCTTC. Protein sequence: CASSFAGTTGYEQFF.